The clone carrying this T cell receptor (beta chain) has a handful of counts. The sample comes from a study of patients and donors after allogeneic stem cell transplantation. TCRdb re-analysed the RT-PCR reads in MiXCR, keeping a single row per CDR3 protein. The sample comprises 200,000 to 250,000 distinct CDR3 sequences, roughly an eighth of which are singletons, and 11% rests with the top ten. The CDR3 contains 14 residues. With 5 bases clipped from V and 7 bases from J, the junction kept 8 bases outside the gene matches. Germline-derived CDR1 and CDR2 are SQVTM and ANQGSEA. Sequences were obtained from blood, either unsorted or a sorted T cell fraction (not recorded which). The chain combines TRBV29-1 with TRBJ2-3; the match to TRBD2 covers 11 bases. This clonotype was obtained from a human donor who was either an allogeneic HSCT recipient or a stem cell or donor lymphocyte infusion donor (not recorded which). It is not recorded whose cells these are; they may come from a transplant donor. The CDR3 region is CSVYSGRAVNTQYF. DNA of the CDR3: TGCAGCGTTTATAGCGGGAGGGCCGTAAATACGCAGTATTTT.